This T cell receptor (beta chain) is from a study of shared clonotypes between healthy human individuals (dated by TCRdb to 2019 to 2021). Turning to the overall study: A couple of women and a few men aged 18 to 49 years were included in the cohort. For each donor, CD4 naive and CD4 memory were each given three plates, CD8 naive was given two plates, and CD8 memory was given one plate. The study deeply sequenced blood TCR repertoires of five healthy adults to estimate repertoire size and the extent of clonotype sharing between individuals. To increase sequencing depth and limit assay-specific biases, different laboratories used diverse techniques to prepare libraries and sequence TCR repertoires. Leukapheresis yielded between about 0.85 and 10 billion PBMCs per donor. What the research found in general, with its limitations: Compared with non-shared clonotypes, the clonotypes found in all four sorted-subset donors had higher generation probabilities. Sharing across four donors was observed for roughly 5.4% of naive CD4, 3.5% of naive CD8, 2% to 2.5% of memory CD4, and around 0.44% of memory CD8 clonotypes. Only blood was sampled, and tissue TCR repertoires likely differ from those in blood. Pairwise subsampling indicated that sequencing depth was expected to affect the degree of clonotype sharing among donors. Because the study included a small number of donors, the genetic and exposure-history diversity represented was limited. Rarefaction of sorted-subset datasets indicated incomplete sequencing despite the large sequencing depth. Naive subsets generally had larger estimated clonotype richness than memory subsets.

Using the deep immunoSEQ assay, multiplex PCR amplified TCR CDR3 regions from genomic DNA. For each cell subset, the extracted genomic DNA was distributed evenly across all wells of several immunoSEQ 96-well plates, and each plate served as one replicate. Each replicate PCR for sorted subsets received approximately 200 ng genomic DNA, equal to tens of thousands of T cell genomes. Purified libraries were quantified with a Qubit 3.0 fluorometer, sized on a Bioanalyzer 2100, and re-quantified with the KAPA Library Quantification kit. Every immunoSEQ 96-well plate was sequenced on a dedicated single-read 150-cycle Illumina NextSeq 550 flow cell. The paper's processing steps were these. The immunoSEQ output contained only junctional sequences without quality scores, so filtering could not match that applied to full-length reads. To assign V/J genes and CDR3, sequences were annotated using PyIR, a Python wrapper for IgBLAST v1.9, with IMGT germline references. Any read was removed if the V/J assignment was weak (E-value above 1e-6), the CDR3 was missing, or the read contained stop codons, out-of-frame junctions, or ambiguous translated residues. V3J clonotypes were defined by identical inferred V gene, J gene, and CDR3 amino acid sequence. Percentage overlap between repertoires was computed as shared unique clonotypes divided by the size of the smaller repertoire. Three approaches were used to assess repertoire richness: RTK rarefaction, the Chao1 estimator, and Recon v2.1 estimates of unobserved clonotypes. Generation probabilities were computed with OLGA for all TCRbeta clonotypes obtained by the gDNA method from several donors. Drawn from immuneACCESS, this table holds only the in-frame rearrangements with V and J called that TCRdb kept. Clones are partly lost; checked studies trace under half to an unresolved V gene and leave the rest unexplained. The V and J calls and clone size come from that table; D and trimming were worked out from the DNA. The sample table lists about 680,000 clones, around 73% of them with a count of one. The ten largest clones represent about 1.8% of the sample.

Counted from cysteine to phenylalanine, this CDR3 has 13 amino acids. Only the CDR3 region is kept as DNA, spanning 39 bases read in frame from base 1. V and J lose 5 bases and 4 bases, and a span of 7 bases separates them. Looking up the germline V gene yields CDR1 SGHRS and CDR2 YFSETQ. On this clone itself: It has no known antigen specificity. Nothing much larger sits one base from this clone, and base qualities are not available.

Healthy HIV-negative adults with no recently reported acute infections or vaccinations were included as donors. Every donor was a Caucasian adult living in Nashville, Tennessee, USA. CD4+ T cells were enriched by magnetic negative selection; naive cells were then positively selected on CD45RA, and the negative fraction formed the memory subset. Blood was collected by leukapheresis, and PBMCs were isolated by Ficoll-Histopaque density gradient centrifugation and then cryopreserved in liquid nitrogen vapor phase. Analytical flow cytometry was used to check the purity and quantity of each magnetically sorted T cell population. From each sorted fraction, genomic DNA was isolated and quantified by UV absorbance on a Nanodrop 2000c.

This sequence originates from a woman younger than 45 in good health. Recombination connected TRBV5-1 to TRBJ2-6; the D gene cannot be resolved reliably. Specimen: memory CD4+ T cells sorted from blood. Interpreted using the paper, the cell subset or site label stands for: CD45RA-negative fraction. CDR3 reads: CASRAAGANVLTF. The nucleotide sequence reads as follows: TGCGCCAGCAGGGCCGCCGGGGCCAACGTCCTGACTTTC.